This TCR beta chain was identified in a study of T cell responses to AZD1222 COVID-19 vaccine. Clones were read by immunoSEQ multiplex PCR, and TCRdb kept only the in-frame ones, dropping some. Of around 75,000 clones in the sample, about 88% are singletons; the top ten hold around 13%. As regards this clone: Antigen specificity is unknown.

Study outcomes and limitations: Repertoires were obtained only post-peak T cell response. Vaccine-associated CD4 TCRs ranged over spike, dominating at 160-218 and 743-854.

Germline CDR1 is SNHLY and CDR2 is FYNNEI. The CDR3 is 15 amino acids. Trimming cost V 3 bases and J 0 bases, with 11 bases left between them. Source: peripheral blood, taken on day 0 of AZD1222 vaccination. The receptor was isolated from an adult in good health. The V gene is TRBV2, the J gene TRBJ1-1; D is ambiguous. CDR3 sequence: CASSDLMVMNTEAFF. CDR3 DNA: TGTGCCAGCAGTGATCTTATGGTAATGAACACTGAAGCTTTCTTT.